The 17 T cell receptor beta chains presented below share a single source sample, sequenced in a study of T cell repertoires in cytomegalovirus infection. MiXCR, run by TCRdb on the reads, gives a single entry per CDR3 protein. The data hold 350,000 to 400,000 distinct CDR3 sequences, with roughly 34% observed a single time. These receptors lack a known antigen. The sequencing here drew on cultured PBMCs, taken from culture after CMV antigen stimulation. Source of these receptors: a human donor in good health (CMV status not recorded). Some clones in this sample may be carry-over from other donors' samples.

The rearrangement links TRBV7-2 to TRBJ2-5; the D is unclear. Germline loops: CDR1 SGHTA, CDR2 FQGNSA. V shed 5 bases and J shed 4 bases, with 11 bases lying between them. The CDR3 spans 13 residues. The CDR3 sequence is CASSPLVSETQYF. CDR3 coding DNA: TGTGCCAGCAGCCCCCTCGTTTCAGAGACCCAGTACTTC.

The gene calls are TRBV29-1 and TRBJ2-3; D unresolved. The CDR3 consists of 11 residues. Germline-derived CDR1 and CDR2 are SQVTM and ANQGSEA. The germline V and J ends were trimmed by 6 bases and 6 bases, with 10 bases remaining between them. The CDR3 loop is CSVRSGDTQYF. The CDR3 DNA reads TGCAGCGTCCGCTCCGGGGATACGCAGTATTTT.

The V and J genes are TRBV6-1 and TRBJ2-1; weak D call: TRBD2 (7 bases). The germline CDR1 and CDR2 sequences are MNHNS and SASEGT. Trimming removed 7 bases from V and 3 bases from J, with 22 bases in between. The CDR3 runs 17 residues. CDR3 sequence reads: CASTPQPGGPNYNEQFF. Here the CDR3 DNA reads TGTGCCAGCACCCCCCAACCCGGGGGGCCGAACTACAATGAGCAGTTCTTC.

The CDR3 DNA is TGTGCCAGCAGCGCCGCGGGAGTAGCGGCAGATACGCAGTATTTT. It is translated as CASSAAGVAADTQYF. This chain connects TRBV7-9 to TRBJ2-3, with 7 bases lining up with TRBD2. This CDR3 comprises 15 residues. The ends lost 5 bases at V and 4 bases at J; junction bases unmatched: 9. Germline V gene data show CDR1 as SEHNR and CDR2 as FQNEAQ (reference sequence). Using reference TRBV7-9 and TRBJ2-3 for the parts outside the CDR3, the full variable domain is DTGVSQNPRHKITKRGQNVTFRCDPISEHNRLYWYRQTLGQGPEFLTYFQNEAQLEKSRLLSDRFSAERPKGSFSTLEIQRTEQGDSAMYLCASSAAGVAADTQYFGPGTRLTVL.

This clonotype has just a few counts. J is TRBJ2-7 and V is TRBV6-6; perhaps TRBD1 as D (5 bases). Per germline, CDR1 MNHNY and CDR2 SVGAGI (reference sequence). The V and J ends lost 0 bases and 5 bases respectively, with 14 bases between them. The CDR3 covers 15 residues. The CDR3 loop is CASSYSPAGIDEQYF. The CDR3 DNA sequence: TGTGCCAGCAGTTACTCTCCCGCAGGGATCGACGAGCAGTACTTC.

This clonotype was counted a few times. The chain uses TRBV6-1 and TRBJ2-3; 9 bases align to TRBD2. Germline values: CDR1 MNHNS, CDR2 SASEGT. The CDR3 length is 14 residues. J was trimmed by 1 base and V by 5 bases; bases with no gene match: 1. The CDR3 loop is CASSRLAGTDTQYF. The DNA for the CDR3 is TGTGCCAGCAGTAGACTAGCGGGCACAGATACGCAGTATTTT.

Ten or more counts support this clonotype. The chain is built from TRBV7-2 and TRBJ2-7, with D perhaps matching TRBD1 (5 bases). V dropped 2 bases and J dropped 3 bases, with 14 bases sitting between them. The germline gives CDR1 SGHTA, CDR2 FQGNSA. The CDR3 has 15 amino acids. The CDR3 spells CASSLLSTALYEQYF. CDR3 nucleotides: TGTGCCAGCAGCTTACTATCGACAGCTCTCTACGAGCAGTACTTC.

The chain combines TRBV9 with TRBJ2-5, with 9 bases matching TRBD2. J gave up 5 bases and V 0 bases, and 5 bases lay outside the gene matches. The CDR3 is 15 residues long. Looked up from germline, CDR1 is SGDLS and CDR2 is YYNGEE. CDR3: CASSVALAGLETQYF. The CDR3 DNA reads as TGTGCCAGCAGCGTAGCTCTAGCGGGATTGGAGACCCAGTACTTC.

This clonotype was picked up a small number of times. The chain has TRBV28 and TRBJ1-2; D might be TRBD1 (6 bases). Looked up from germline, CDR1 is MDHEN and CDR2 is SYDVKM. The CDR3 is 12 residues long. Trimming shortened V by 5 bases and J by 4 bases, and 8 bases separated the two germline ends. The CDR3 DNA is TGTGCCAGCAGTCGGACAGCCTATGGCTACACCTTC. Protein product: CASSRTAYGYTF.

J is TRBJ1-1 and V is TRBV27; the D is unclear. Trimming cost V 0 bases and J 0 bases, with 14 bases left between them. The CDR3 runs 17 residues. Germline CDR1 reads MNHEY; CDR2 reads SMNVEV (reference sequence). In nucleotides, the CDR3 is TGTGCCAGCAGTTTATCGTTCCTCAGGAATGTGAACACTGAAGCTTTCTTT. The encoded protein is CASSLSFLRNVNTEAFF.

This clonotype was observed a single time. The CDR3 spells CASRPPGPTGELFF. Here the CDR3 DNA reads TGTGCCAGCAGGCCACCGGGCCCCACCGGGGAGCTGTTTTTT. This chain joins TRBV7-6 and TRBJ2-2; D is unresolved. The CDR3 runs 14 residues. V shed 6 bases and J shed 4 bases, with 12 bases lying between them. CDR1 and CDR2 (germline): SGHVS, FNYEAQ.

The table lists this clonotype with a few counts. V usage is TRBV20-1 and J usage is TRBJ2-7, with 9 bases identical to TRBD1. Germline assignment: CDR1 DFQATT and CDR2 SNEGSKA (reference sequence). Trimming at V came to 4 bases and at J to 3 bases, leaving 7 bases not matched to a gene. The length of the CDR3 is 14 residues. The CDR3 is CSAIQGALIYEQYF. DNA of the CDR3: TGCAGTGCTATACAGGGGGCGCTAATCTACGAGCAGTACTTC.

This chain joins TRBV4-3 and TRBJ2-2; weak D call: TRBD1 (6 bases). This CDR3 contains 16 residues. With 0 bases removed from V and 3 bases from J, the gap between germline ends came to 11 bases. Looked up from germline, CDR1 is LGHNA and CDR2 is YSLEER. CDR3 residues: CASSQDGRGYTGELFF. In DNA form, the CDR3 reads TGCGCCAGCAGCCAAGATGGCAGGGGATACACCGGGGAGCTGTTTTTT.

The chain employs TRBV7-2 and TRBJ2-1; D remains unclear. V was cut by 5 bases and J by 9 bases, with 8 bases left in between. Per the germline V gene, CDR1 is SGHTA and CDR2 is FQGNSA. CDR3 length: 11 amino acids. The CDR3 protein is CASSPVGEQFF. Written as DNA, the CDR3 is TGTGCCAGCAGCCCCGTAGGTGAGCAGTTCTTC.

This clonotype was counted many times. The chain uses TRBV5-5 and TRBJ2-3; possible D gene TRBD2, 6 bases. This CDR3 has 15 residues. V was cut by 6 bases and J by 1 base, with 15 bases left in between. Germline V gene data show CDR1 as SGHKS and CDR2 as YYEKEE (reference sequence). In nucleotides, the CDR3 is TGTGCCAGCACCCTAACAGGAGGGCGCACAGATACGCAGTATTTT. Protein product: CASTLTGGRTDTQYF.

As concerns this clonotype: This may be a read error: a much more frequent sequence differs by one nucleotide. The V and J genes are TRBV7-4 and TRBJ2-1; D might be TRBD2 (6 bases). The CDR3 is made up of 21 amino acids. Germline-derived CDR1 and CDR2 are SGHVT and SQSDAQ. The CDR3 is CASSLVTTSGPSRGSYNGQFF. The CDR3 DNA is TGTGCCAGCAGCTTAGTAACTACCAGCGGGCCTAGTCGGGGTTCCTACAATGGGCAGTTCTTC. The full variable domain, with the rest looked up from reference TRBV7-4 and TRBJ2-1, is GAGVSQSPRYKVAKRGRDVALRCDSISGHVTLYWYRQTLGQGSEVLTYSQSDAQRDKSGRPSGRFSAERPERSVSTLKIQRTEQGDSAVYLCASSLVTTSGPSRGSYNGQFFGPGTRLTVL.

The chain is built from TRBV7-2 and TRBJ2-2; TRBD2 matches at 7 bases. The CDR3 contains 16 residues. The germline V gene has CDR1 SGHTA and CDR2 FQGNSA. Losses at the gene ends were 4 bases for V and 4 bases for J; bases not matched to a gene: 9. The CDR3 DNA reads as TGTGCCAGCAGCTCGTTTAGCGGGCGTGGCACCGGGGAGCTGTTTTTT. Translating it yields CASSSFSGRGTGELFF.